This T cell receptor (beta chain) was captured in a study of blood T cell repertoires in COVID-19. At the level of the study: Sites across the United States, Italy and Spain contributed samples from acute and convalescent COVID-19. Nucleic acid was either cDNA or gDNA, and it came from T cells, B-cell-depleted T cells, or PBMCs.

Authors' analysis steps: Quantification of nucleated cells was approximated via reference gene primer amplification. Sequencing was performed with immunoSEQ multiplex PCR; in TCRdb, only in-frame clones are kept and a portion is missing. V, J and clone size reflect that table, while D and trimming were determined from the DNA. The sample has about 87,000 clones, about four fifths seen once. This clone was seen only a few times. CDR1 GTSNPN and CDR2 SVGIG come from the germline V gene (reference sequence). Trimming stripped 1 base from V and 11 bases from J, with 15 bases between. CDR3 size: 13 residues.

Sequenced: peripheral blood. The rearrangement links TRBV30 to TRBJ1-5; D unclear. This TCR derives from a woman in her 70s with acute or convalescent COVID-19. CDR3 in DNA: TGTGCCTGGAGTGGGGAGGCTAGTACGTCCCAGCATTTT. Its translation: CAWSGEASTSQHF. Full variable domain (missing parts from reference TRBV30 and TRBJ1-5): SQTIHQWPATLVQPVGSPLSLECTVEGTSNPNLYWYRQAAGRGLQLLFYSVGIGQISSEVPQNLSASRPQDRQFILSSKKLLLSDSGFYLCAWSGEASTSQHFGDGTRLSIL.